This T cell receptor beta chain was recorded in a study of T-cell memory formation after mild COVID-19. The study's findings and limits: Contracting CD8+ clones were enriched in EMRA, CD4+ mainly in CM and EM. Later expanders leaned CD4+, whereas day 15 to 85 contracting clones were balanced CD4/CD8. Pre-infection memory showed some responding clones, and this suggested that cross-reactive memory joined.

This clonotype was recorded a few times. Its antigen is currently unknown. A 5'RACE reaction primed in the constant segment made cDNA libraries of TCR alpha and TCR beta, and these carried sample barcodes and UMIs. MiXCR, applied by TCRdb to the 5' RACE reads, yields one record per CDR3 protein. The table has 450,000 to 650,000 distinct CDR3 sequences, roughly a fifth seen once. Sequencing was carried out using PBMCs or a T cell subset sorted from them (not recorded which). The TCR comes from an adult woman who had mild COVID-19 (a few samples of this study predate the infection). Cell type and time point are not known.

The CDR3 bases are TGTGCCACCAGTGATTCTGGAGCGACTGAAGCCTACAATGAGCAGTTCTTC. Translating it yields CATSDSGATEAYNEQFF. The chain is built from TRBV24-1 and TRBJ2-1; D is uncertain. The germline V gene has CDR1 KGHDR and CDR2 SFDVKD. CDR3 size: 17 residues. The V gene lost 2 bases and the J gene lost 2 bases, with 15 bases spanning the gap.